The 19 T cell receptor beta chains in this list originate from one sample, sequenced in a study of blood T cell repertoires in COVID-19. Profiled with immunoSEQ multiplex PCR; TCRdb holds only in-frame clones, not every one. In the table there are about 120,000 clones, 65% to 85% of which are singletons. The sequenced sample consisted of peripheral blood. The receptors derive from a young man with COVID-19, enrolled during active disease.

The V and J genes are TRBV18 and TRBJ2-1; a possible D gene is TRBD2 (6 bases). Germline-derived CDR1 and CDR2 are KGHSH and LQKENI. Trimming removed 6 bases from V and 0 bases from J, with 18 bases in between. This CDR3 is 17 amino acids long. The chain's CDR3 is CASSPTGTWNSYNEQFF. DNA of the CDR3: TGTGCCAGCTCCCCGACCGGGACTTGGAACTCCTACAATGAGCAGTTCTTC.

In its sample, this clone was seen many times. The gene calls are TRBV3-1 (or the pseudogene TRBV3-2) and TRBJ1-3, with 8 bases matching TRBD1. This CDR3 is 15 amino acids long. The V and J ends lost 4 bases and 8 bases, in that order; junction bases with no gene match: 10. Germline-derived CDR1 and CDR2 are LGHDT and YNNKEL (reference sequence). Written as DNA, the CDR3 is TGTGCCAGCAGCCTCTCCTCCGACAGGGGTCACACCATATATTTT. This translates into CASSLSSDRGHTIYF.

This chain uses TRBV4-2 with TRBJ2-3, with TRBD2 identical over 8 bases. Germline-derived CDR1 and CDR2 are LGHNA and YNFKEQ. The CDR3 contains 18 residues. V lost 4 bases, J lost 5 bases, and 17 bases stayed unmatched. CDR3 DNA sequence: TGTGCCAGCAGCCGGACAAACCCTAGGGGCGGGGGGCAAGATACGCAGTATTTT. Its translation: CASSRTNPRGGGQDTQYF.

The chain uses TRBV6-4 and TRBJ1-5; no clear D. Trimming removed 7 bases at V and 2 bases at J, with 12 bases between. The CDR3 length is 14 residues. From germline, CDR1 is MRHNA and CDR2 SNTAGT. CDR3 residues: CASNPARGNQPQHF. The CDR3 DNA reads as TGTGCCAGCAATCCTGCGCGGGGCAATCAGCCCCAGCATTTT.

This sequence joins TRBV28 and TRBJ2-7, with a tentative D call TRBD1 (6 bases). Trimming took 2 bases from V and 3 from J, leaving 14 bases between them. The germline V gene has CDR1 MDHEN and CDR2 SYDVKM. The CDR3 runs 15 residues. CDR3 DNA sequence: TGTGCCAGCAGTTTACAGGGGAATGTGATCTACGAGCAGTACTTC. Amino acids: CASSLQGNVIYEQYF.

V usage is TRBV5-6 and J usage is TRBJ1-1; D ambiguous. Germline loops: CDR1 SGHDT, CDR2 YYEEEE. V was cut by 4 bases and J by 1 base, with 8 bases left in between. This CDR3 comprises 13 residues. The CDR3 DNA reads TGTGCCAGCAGCCGAGGAGGGAACACTGAAGCTTTCTTT. Protein: CASSRGGNTEAFF.

The chain combines TRBV6-2 or TRBV6-3 with TRBJ2-3; the D is unclear. CDR3 length: 15 amino acids. V was cut by 0 bases and J by 2 bases, with 9 bases left in between. Germline-derived CDR1 and CDR2 are MNHEY and SVGEGT. CDR3: CASSYSFTFTDTQYF. Here the CDR3 DNA reads TGTGCCAGCAGTTACTCTTTTACATTCACAGATACGCAGTATTTT.

The chain links TRBV28 to TRBJ2-7; 9 bases map to TRBD1. This CDR3 is built from 15 residues. The germline CDR1 and CDR2 sequences are MDHEN and SYDVKM. J gave up 4 bases and V 5 bases, and 9 bases lay outside the gene matches. The CDR3 DNA is TGTGCCAGCAGTACTTCCGGGACAGGGAGATACGAGCAGTACTTC. It codes for CASSTSGTGRYEQYF.

This chain links TRBV28 with TRBJ2-1, with TRBD2 matching 7 bases. Unmatched junction bases numbered 3, after V lost 8 bases and J lost 2 bases. The germline CDR1 and CDR2 sequences are MDHEN and SYDVKM. This CDR3 is built from 13 residues. As DNA, the CDR3 is TGTGCCAGCTCGGGGGGACCCTACAATGAGCAGTTCTTC. It specifies CASSGGPYNEQFF. Supplemented by reference TRBV28 and TRBJ2-1, the full variable domain reads DVKVTQSSRYLVKRTGEKVFLECVQDMDHENMFWYRQDPGLGLRLIYFSYDVKMKEKGDIPEGYSVSREKKERFSLILESASTNQTSMYLCASSGGPYNEQFFGPGTRLTVL.

This clone was observed a handful of times. The chain uses TRBV6-1 and TRBJ1-4; D unresolved. Germline values: CDR1 MNHNS, CDR2 SASEGT. Trimming removed 3 bases at V and 4 bases at J, with 9 bases between. The CDR3 extends over 14 amino acids. The CDR3 coding sequence is TGTGCCAGCAGTGAGGGCCTCAATAATGAAAAACTGTTTTTT. Amino acid sequence: CASSEGLNNEKLFF.

The chain couples TRBV19 to TRBJ2-1, with D perhaps matching TRBD1 (5 bases). This CDR3 is 17 amino acids long. V was shortened by 4 bases and J by 5 bases, with 21 bases between the two germline ends. Germline CDR1 reads LNHDA; CDR2 reads SQIVND (reference sequence). The CDR3 DNA reads TGTGCCAGTAGTAAGGACCGTCGAAATGGGGCTAACAATGAGCAGTTCTTC. This translates into CASSKDRRNGANNEQFF.

For this clone: This may arise from a read error, as a much more abundant clone is one base away. The same CDR3 is also encoded by other DNA sequences in this sample. The chain combines TRBV19 with TRBJ1-5; TRBD1 matches 11 bases. The V gene end was trimmed by 6 bases and the J gene end by 4 bases; junction bases not matched to a gene: 2. The CDR3 runs to 14 residues. Per the germline V gene, CDR1 is LNHDA and CDR2 is SQIVND (reference sequence). The DNA of the CDR3 is TGTGCCAGTAGGGGGACAGGGGGGAATCAGCCCCAGCATTTT. Its translation is CASRGTGGNQPQHF.

This rearrangement joins TRBV9 to TRBJ1-4, with D hard to call. The CDR3 length is 14 residues. Germline CDR1 SGDLS, CDR2 YYNGEE. Trimming took off 0 bases at V and 8 bases at J, with 11 bases between the two ends. The CDR3 is CASSVATSGEKLFF. The DNA for the CDR3 is TGTGCCAGCAGCGTAGCTACGTCAGGAGAAAAACTGTTTTTT.

The chain recombines TRBV3-1 (or the pseudogene TRBV3-2) with TRBJ2-2; TRBD1 matches at 9 bases. Germline V gene sequence: CDR1 LGHDT, CDR2 YNNKEL (reference sequence). This CDR3 is 14 amino acids long. Trimming at V came to 6 bases and at J to 5 bases, leaving 4 bases not matched to a gene. The CDR3 protein is CASRDRGRTGELFF. CDR3 in DNA: TGTGCCAGCAGGGACAGGGGTAGGACCGGGGAGCTGTTTTTT.

The chain has TRBV30 and TRBJ2-7; D call uncertain. Germline assignment: CDR1 GTSNPN and CDR2 SVGIG (reference sequence). The V end lost 0 bases, the J end lost 0 bases, and 15 bases lay between the germline ends. The CDR3 length is 16 residues. Written as DNA, the CDR3 is TGTGCCTGGAGTGTACGATCCTACCTAAGCTCCTACGAGCAGTACTTC. It specifies CAWSVRSYLSSYEQYF.

V usage is TRBV10-3 and J usage is TRBJ1-5, with 7 bases matching TRBD1. The germline V gene has CDR1 ENHRY and CDR2 SYGVKD. The CDR3 contains 14 residues. J lost 2 bases, V lost 2 bases, and 0 bases had no gene match. The CDR3 DNA reads as TGTGCCATCAGTGAGGGACAGGGCAATCAGCCCCAGCATTTT. It translates to CAISEGQGNQPQHF.

This clone occurred a few times. The rearrangement joins TRBV12-5 to TRBJ1-1, with 11 bases aligning to TRBD1. The length of the CDR3 is 17 residues. Looked up from germline, CDR1 is LGHNT and CDR2 is FRNRAP. Trimming at V came to 5 bases and at J to 4 bases, leaving 12 bases not matched to a gene. For the CDR3, the DNA is TGTGCTAGTGGTGTCGGGACAGGGGGAATGAGCGGCACTGAAGCTTTCTTT. The encoded protein is CASGVGTGGMSGTEAFF.

This sequence joins TRBV28 and TRBJ1-1; 7 nucleotides line up with TRBD1. CDR3 size: 16 residues. V shed 6 bases and J 10 bases; nucleotides not matched to a gene: 20. The germline gives CDR1 MDHEN, CDR2 SYDVKM. The CDR3 DNA follows: TGTGCCAGCAGCCTTGCCACCCCCGGGACAGCACTCGGAGCTTTCTTT. It codes for CASSLATPGTALGAFF.

The V call is TRBV7-9, the J call TRBJ1-1, with unresolved D. The germline V gene encodes CDR1 SEHNR and CDR2 FQNEAQ (reference sequence). CDR3 length: 17 amino acids. V was pared by 1 base and J by 6 bases, with 21 bases between. This chain's CDR3 is CASSLGFADKERPEAFF. The CDR3 nucleotides are TGTGCCAGCAGCTTAGGGTTCGCCGATAAGGAGAGGCCTGAAGCTTTCTTT. The full variable domain, rest sourced from reference TRBV7-9 and TRBJ1-1, is DTGVSQNPRHKITKRGQNVTFRCDPISEHNRLYWYRQTLGQGPEFLTYFQNEAQLEKSRLLSDRFSAERPKGSFSTLEIQRTEQGDSAMYLCASSLGFADKERPEAFFGQGTRLTVV.